Below, 29 T cell receptor beta chains from the same sample are listed, as sequenced in a study of blood T cell repertoires in COVID-19 (dated by TCRdb to the early 2020s). The method behind the library was the immunoSEQ multiplex PCR assay. Drawn from immuneACCESS, this table holds only the in-frame rearrangements with V and J called that TCRdb kept. Clones are partly lost; checked studies trace under half to an unresolved V gene and leave the rest unexplained. This sample holds about 240,000 clones; 75% to 90% were observed only once. Together, the top ten hold over 7% of the sample. Sequencing input: peripheral blood. The receptors originated from a woman older than 75 with COVID-19, enrolled during active disease.

V and J are TRBV28 and TRBJ2-1, with D perhaps TRBD2 (6 bases). Trimming shortened V by 4 bases and J by 10 bases, and 20 bases separated the two germline ends. CDR3 length: 15 amino acids. Germline assignment: CDR1 MDHEN and CDR2 SYDVKM. The CDR3 spells CASSSSRLVVREQFF. CDR3 bases: TGTGCCAGCAGTTCCTCCAGACTAGTCGTCAGAGAGCAGTTCTTC.

This clone was observed a handful of times. The chain is built from TRBV5-1 and TRBJ1-1; D is unresolved. The CDR3 is 13 amino acids. The V end was cut by 4 bases, the J end by 1 base, with 8 bases between. CDR1 and CDR2 (germline): SGHRS, YFSETQ. CDR3 region: CASSPVANTEAFF. CDR3 nucleotides: TGCGCCAGCAGCCCCGTGGCGAACACTGAAGCTTTCTTT.

This clone showed up just once. J is TRBJ1-6 and V is TRBV25-1; possible D gene TRBD1, 6 bases. Trimming removed 6 bases from V and 2 bases from J, with 11 bases in between. Germline values: CDR1 MGHDK, CDR2 SYGVNS. The CDR3 is made up of 15 amino acids. The CDR3 sequence is CASSGGQTYNSPLHF. The CDR3 nucleotides read TGTGCCAGCAGCGGTGGACAGACCTATAATTCACCCCTCCACTTT.

The V and J genes are TRBV11-3 and TRBJ1-1; 8 nucleotides line up with TRBD1. The CDR3 sequence is 13 residues long. Germline loops: CDR1 SGHNT, CDR2 YENEEA. With V trimmed by 4 bases and J by 4 bases, 2 bases remained unmatched. In DNA form, the CDR3 reads TGTGCCAGCAGCTACGGACAGGGCACTGAAGCTTTCTTT. This translates into CASSYGQGTEAFF. The full variable domain, its missing parts supplied by reference TRBV11-3 and TRBJ1-1, is EAGVVQSPRYKIIEKKQPVAFWCNPISGHNTLYWYLQNLGQGPELLIRYENEEAVDDSQLPKDRFSAERLKGVDSTLKIQPAELGDSAVYLCASSYGQGTEAFFGQGTRLTVV.

The rearrangement uses TRBV18 and TRBJ1-1, with 10 bases fitting TRBD1. V lost 0 bases and J lost 0; bases outside the gene matches: 1. This CDR3 region has 16 residues. In germline, CDR1 is KGHSH, CDR2 LQKENI. CDR3 protein: CASSPPTGGLNTEAFF. In nucleotides, the CDR3 is TGTGCCAGCTCACCACCGACAGGGGGCCTGAACACTGAAGCTTTCTTT.

This chain uses TRBV27 with TRBJ2-1; TRBD1 might be the D (6 bases). Trimming left V 3 bases short and J 8 bases short, with 11 bases between. The CDR3 has 13 residues. Germline CDR1 reads MNHEY; CDR2 reads SMNVEV (reference sequence). In nucleotides, the CDR3 is TGTGCCAGCAGTTTCTGGGCAGGGGATGAGCAGTTCTTC. Its protein is CASSFWAGDEQFF.

This clone has just a few counts. The rearrangement uses TRBV6-1 and TRBJ2-7; D is ambiguous. The CDR3 length is 14 residues. Trimming took off 2 bases at V and 0 bases at J, with 8 bases between the two ends. The germline V gene encodes CDR1 MNHNS and CDR2 SASEGT. The CDR3 spells CASSERGSSYEQYF. For the CDR3, the DNA is TGTGCCAGCAGTGAACGCGGCAGCTCCTACGAGCAGTACTTC.

The CDR3 nucleotides read TGTGCCAGTAGTATAGGAGGACTTTTCAAGCATGAAAAACTGTTTTTT. Translating it yields CASSIGGLFKHEKLFF. The chain combines TRBV19 with TRBJ1-4; D gene uncertain. In germline, CDR1 is LNHDA, CDR2 SQIVND (reference sequence). The CDR3 loop spans 16 amino acids. The ends were cut back, 1 base at V and 6 bases at J, with 15 bases in the middle.

The chain uses TRBV18 and TRBJ1-1, with D possibly TRBD1 on 5 matching bases. Per germline, CDR1 KGHSH and CDR2 LQKENI. The V and J ends lost 3 bases and 7 bases respectively, with 12 bases between them. There are 13 residues in the CDR3. CDR3 DNA sequence: TGTGCCAGCTCACCGCAGGGTTACGATGAAGCTTTCTTT. Translating gives CASSPQGYDEAFF.

CDR3 loop: CASSHIFYGYTF. The CDR3, as DNA: TGTGCCAGCAGCCATATCTTTTATGGCTACACCTTC. This sequence joins TRBV3-1 (or the pseudogene TRBV3-2) and TRBJ1-2; D is ambiguous. CDR3 length equals 12 residues. The ends were cut back, 3 bases at V and 5 bases at J, with 7 bases in the middle. CDR1 is LGHDT, CDR2 YNNKEL, per germline (reference sequence).

Details on this clone: At one boundary the junction diverges from the germline segment, which might be a read error. The chain employs TRBV11-3 and TRBJ1-5, with D possibly being TRBD1 (5 bases). The CDR3 spans 17 residues. The germline gives CDR1 SGHNT, CDR2 YENEEA. CDR3 DNA: TGTGCCAGCAGTTTAGGCTGGGGCAGTCATAGCAATCAGCCCCAGCATTTT. This codes for CASSLGWGSHSNQPQHF.

This clone was detected only a few times. The V gene is TRBV2, the J gene TRBJ2-7; D is possibly TRBD2 (5 bases). This CDR3 is 13 amino acids long. Per the germline V gene, CDR1 is SNHLY and CDR2 is FYNNEI. Trimming took off 7 bases at V and 7 bases at J, with 17 bases between the two ends. The CDR3 coding sequence is TGTGCCAGCACAGTCTTGAGGGAGAGGGAGCAGTACTTC. Its protein product is CASTVLREREQYF. The full variable domain, completed using reference TRBV2 and TRBJ2-7, is EPEVTQTPSHQVTQMGQEVILRCVPISNHLYFYWYRQILGQKVEFLVSFYNNEISEKSEIFDDQFSVERPDGSNFTLKIRSTKLEDSAMYFCASTVLREREQYFGPGTRLTVT.

This chain uses TRBV6-2 or TRBV6-3 with TRBJ1-1; no definite D call. V was trimmed by 5 bases and J by 1 base, leaving 14 bases between them. CDR1 is MNHEY and CDR2 is SVGEGT in the germline V gene. CDR3 length: 15 amino acids. The DNA of the CDR3 is TGTGCCAGCAGTCGCCCCGCAGTGCCGAACACTGAAGCTTTCTTT. Its translation is CASSRPAVPNTEAFF.

As DNA, the CDR3 is TGTGCCAGTAGTATGGGCAGGGGCCGATATGAAGCTTTCTTT. It translates to CASSMGRGRYEAFF. The chain has TRBV19 and TRBJ1-1, with D possibly being TRBD1 (6 bases). The CDR3 extends over 14 amino acids. Germline CDR1 reads LNHDA; CDR2 reads SQIVND (reference sequence). V gave up 3 bases and J gave up 7 bases, with 15 bases separating them.

J is TRBJ2-7 and V is TRBV28; D is ambiguous. The germline CDR1 and CDR2 sequences are MDHEN and SYDVKM. The CDR3 spans 13 residues. The germline V and J ends were trimmed by 7 bases and 0 bases, with 10 bases remaining between them. CDR3 nucleotides: TGTGCCAGCAAGACTCCGAGCTCCTACGAGCAGTACTTC. It translates to CASKTPSSYEQYF.

The V and J genes are TRBV18 and TRBJ1-2; 12 bases agree with TRBD1. The CDR3 totals 17 residues. Germline-derived CDR1 and CDR2 are KGHSH and LQKENI. V gave up 5 bases and J gave up 1 base; unmatched junction bases: 8. CDR3 nucleotides: TGTGCCAGCTCAACCACGGGACAGGGGGCTAATAACTATGGCTACACCTTC. Its protein product is CASSTTGQGANNYGYTF.

Only a few counts were recorded for this clone. This chain connects TRBV6-5 to TRBJ1-1, with D perhaps TRBD1 (5 bases). Trimming stripped 7 bases from V and 3 bases from J, with 15 bases between. Germline CDR1 and CDR2: MNHEY and SVGAGI. CDR3 length: 14 amino acids. The CDR3 nucleotides are TGTGCCAGCAATAACGTGGGGGGGTACACTGAAGCTTTCTTT. Translated: CASNNVGGYTEAFF.

This chain links TRBV7-9 with TRBJ1-1; maybe TRBD1 (5 bases). Germline V gene sequence: CDR1 SEHNR, CDR2 FQNEAQ (reference sequence). Between the trimmed V and J ends, which lost 6 bases and 4 bases, there was a span of 15 bases. The CDR3 is 14 residues long. The CDR3 DNA follows: TGTGCCAGCAGATCCACCGGGGGGGGCACTGAAGCTTTCTTT. It yields the protein CASRSTGGGTEAFF.

The chain joins TRBV14 to TRBJ1-5; D gene ambiguous. Germline values: CDR1 SGHDN, CDR2 FVKESK. This CDR3 spans 14 amino acids. V dropped 0 bases and J dropped 7 bases, with 10 bases sitting between them. CDR3 nucleotide sequence: TGTGCCAGCAGCCAAGATCTTGCGTGGCAGCCCCAGCATTTT. This translates into CASSQDLAWQPQHF.

The J gene is TRBJ2-7, the V gene TRBV28; the match to TRBD2 covers 9 bases. The CDR3 is 15 residues long. The germline V gene has CDR1 MDHEN and CDR2 SYDVKM. After removal of 5 bases from V and 2 bases from J, the junction contained 7 bases not matched to a gene. This CDR3 reads CASSLSGRITYEQYF. The CDR3 nucleotides are TGTGCCAGCAGTCTTAGCGGGAGAATCACCTACGAGCAGTACTTC.

The chain is built from TRBV9 and TRBJ2-7, with TRBD1 identical over 10 bases. This CDR3 is 14 amino acids long. In germline, CDR1 is SGDLS, CDR2 YYNGEE. The V and J ends lost 2 bases and 7 bases, in that order; junction bases with no gene match: 6. The CDR3 sequence is CASSVGTGVGEQYF. For the CDR3, the DNA is TGTGCCAGCAGCGTCGGGACAGGGGTGGGGGAGCAGTACTTC.

Note on this clone: A much larger clone lies one base from this, so it may be a read error. The rearrangement uses TRBV6-5 and TRBJ1-3; 7 bases match TRBD1. The CDR3 consists of 15 residues. CDR1 and CDR2 (germline): MNHEY, SVGAGI. Germline trimming cut 4 bases from V and 0 bases from J; bases unmatched to any gene: 3. Here the CDR3 DNA reads TGTGCCAGCAGTTTTGGGACAGCCTCTGGAAACACCATATATTTT. This gives the protein CASSFGTASGNTIYF.

This clone was detected a few times. The V gene is TRBV28, the J gene TRBJ1-4, with D uncertain. Germline values: CDR1 MDHEN, CDR2 SYDVKM. CDR3 size: 13 residues. V lost 8 bases, J lost 10 bases, and 17 bases lay in between. Here the CDR3 reads CASRLRVAGKLFF. The CDR3 DNA sequence: TGTGCCAGCCGCCTCCGGGTTGCGGGAAAACTGTTTTTT.

The V and J genes are TRBV3-1 (or the pseudogene TRBV3-2) and TRBJ2-4; 10 bases match TRBD2. After removal of 7 bases from V and 7 bases from J, the junction contained 7 bases not matched to a gene. The germline gives CDR1 LGHDT, CDR2 YNNKEL (reference sequence). The CDR3 contains 14 residues. CDR3 DNA sequence: TGTGCCAGCACCCCGGGAGCGGGGGGGAACATTCAGTACTTC. It translates to CASTPGAGGNIQYF.

The V call is TRBV7-2, the J call TRBJ2-7; the D gene is possibly TRBD1 (7 bases). This CDR3 comprises 15 residues. V was shortened by 2 bases and J by 7 bases, with 18 bases between the two germline ends. Per germline, CDR1 SGHTA and CDR2 FQGNSA. The CDR3 DNA is TGTGCCAGCAGCTTACGGGGGCGACAGGGCGGAGAGCAGTACTTC. Its protein is CASSLRGRQGGEQYF.

The chain is built from TRBV7-2 and TRBJ1-2; a weak D match, TRBD1 (5 bases). Germline loops: CDR1 SGHTA, CDR2 FQGNSA. Trimming took 5 bases from V and 5 from J, leaving 12 bases between them. The CDR3 sequence is 13 residues long. The CDR3 loop is CASSRREIYGYTF. The CDR3 DNA reads TGTGCCAGCAGCCGCAGGGAAATTTATGGCTACACCTTC.

In its sample, this clone was seen once. V gene TRBV9 combines with J gene TRBJ2-1; D remains ambiguous. Trimming cost V 4 bases and J 4 bases, with 9 bases left between them. Germline V lookup: CDR1 SGDLS, CDR2 YYNGEE. The CDR3 runs 13 residues. The chain's CDR3 is CASSPGLYNEQFF. CDR3 in DNA: TGTGCCAGCAGCCCAGGCTTATACAATGAGCAGTTCTTC.

The rearrangement uses TRBV20-1 and TRBJ1-4; 7 bases align to TRBD1. Looked up from germline, CDR1 is DFQATT and CDR2 is SNEGSKA (reference sequence). After removal of 3 bases from V and 3 bases from J, the junction contained 7 bases not matched to a gene. The CDR3 totals 15 residues. CDR3: CSASHPGTANEKLFF. The CDR3 bases are TGCAGTGCTAGTCATCCCGGGACAGCTAATGAAAAACTGTTTTTT.

The V gene is TRBV4-3, the J gene TRBJ1-2; 8 bases align to TRBD1. Looked up from germline, CDR1 is LGHNA and CDR2 is YSLEER. J was trimmed by 7 bases and V by 4 bases; bases with no gene match: 5. The CDR3 has 13 residues. The DNA for the CDR3 is TGCGCCAGCAGCCCGGCAGGGGGCACTGGCTACACCTTC. It translates to CASSPAGGTGYTF.